The 6 T cell receptor beta chains listed next were all sequenced from one sample in a study of TIL therapy for anti-PD-1-resistant metastatic lung cancer. The libraries were made with immunoSEQ v3. Repertoires were generated with immunoSEQ multiplex PCR, while TCRdb's copy carries only in-frame clones and drops some. The sample records more than 9,000 clones, roughly three quarters being singletons. The time point: pre-treatment sample, taken before nivolumab and TIL therapy. Tumor tissue came from excised metastases, mostly pleural nodules or supraclavicular lymph nodes. The sample was tumor tissue, taken at baseline. Receptors originate from a person between 30 and 79 years old with non-small cell lung cancer.

V and J are TRBV11-2 and TRBJ2-7; no reliable D call. Germline CDR1 SGHAT, CDR2 FQNNGV. The CDR3 sequence is 13 residues long. V lost 1 base, J lost 3 bases, and 7 bases lay in between. Here the CDR3 DNA reads TGTGCCAGCAGCTTAGGGCAAATCTACGAGCAGTACTTC. Protein product: CASSLGQIYEQYF.

The V call is TRBV19, the J call TRBJ1-5, with 11 bases lining up with TRBD1. V dropped 1 base and J dropped 6; count of bases not matched to a gene: 2. The CDR3 is 15 amino acids. The germline V gene encodes CDR1 LNHDA and CDR2 SQIVND (reference sequence). CDR3: CASSIGGTGGQPQHF. The CDR3 bases are TGTGCCAGTAGTATAGGCGGGACAGGGGGTCAGCCCCAGCATTTT. The full variable domain, with the rest looked up from reference TRBV19 and TRBJ1-5, is DGGITQSPKYLFRKEGQNVTLSCEQNLNHDAMYWYRQDPGQGLRLIYYSQIVNDFQKGDIAEGYSVSREKKESFPLTVTSAQKNPTAFYLCASSIGGTGGQPQHFGDGTRLSIL.

V usage is TRBV5-6 and J usage is TRBJ2-3, with TRBD2 matching 7 bases. The trim removed 4 bases at V and 10 bases at J, leaving 6 bases unmatched. This CDR3 is built from 12 residues. Germline CDR1 is SGHDT and CDR2 is YYEEEE. CDR3 coding DNA: TGTGCCAGCAGCCCGCTCCTAGCGGCGCAGTATTTT. It translates to CASSPLLAAQYF.

The chain recombines TRBV2 with TRBJ2-3, with 8 positions matching TRBD2. The CDR3 is 15 amino acids. V gave up 3 bases and J gave up 2 bases; unmatched junction bases: 4. The V gene's germline CDR1 is SNHLY and CDR2 FYNNEI. The DNA for the CDR3 is TGTGCCAGCAGTGAGGCGGGGGGTTCCACAGATACGCAGTATTTT. Translated, it gives CASSEAGGSTDTQYF.

V usage is TRBV7-9 and J usage is TRBJ2-1; 7 bases line up with TRBD1. The CDR3 runs to 13 residues. CDR1 SEHNR and CDR2 FQNEAQ come from the germline V gene (reference sequence). Trimming at V came to 6 bases and at J to 4 bases, leaving 3 bases not matched to a gene. The CDR3 loop reads CASRPDRYNEQFF. The CDR3 DNA reads TGTGCCAGCAGACCGGACAGGTACAATGAGCAGTTCTTC.

The V gene is TRBV11-3, the J gene TRBJ2-7, with a tentative D call TRBD1 (5 bases). Germline V gives CDR1 SGHNT, CDR2 YENEEA. V was trimmed by 8 bases and J by 0 bases, leaving 29 bases between them. This CDR3 region has 19 residues. The DNA of the CDR3 is TGTGCCAGCCGACTCTCAACCGGACAAAGAGGTGGTAGCTCCTACGAGCAGTACTTC. Residues: CASRLSTGQRGGSSYEQYF.